Listed here are 4 T cell receptor beta chains from one sample, sequenced in a study of blood T cell repertoires in COVID-19. This table comes from immunoSEQ multiplex PCR, and its TCRdb copy is limited to in-frame clones, with some not included. The data show 250,000 or so clones, about 91% seen once. Specimen: PBMCs or T cells enriched from blood (not recorded which). The receptor source for this set is a man aged 35-49 years who had been exposed to COVID-19.

This clone was found once. V gene TRBV19 combines with J gene TRBJ1-1; 7 bases align to TRBD1. Germline lookup yields CDR1 LNHDA and CDR2 SQIVND (reference sequence). Unmatched junction bases numbered 7, after V lost 6 bases and J lost 3 bases. The CDR3 has 14 amino acids. CDR3: CASSVTGADTEAFF. DNA of the CDR3: TGTGCCAGTAGCGTTACAGGGGCCGACACTGAAGCTTTCTTT.

The V and J genes are TRBV24-1 and TRBJ2-3; tentative D call: TRBD2 (6 bases). Germline CDR1 and CDR2: KGHDR and SFDVKD. Trimming cost V 6 bases and J 5 bases, with 11 bases left between them. This CDR3 spans 13 amino acids. The CDR3 sequence is CATSWGVGDTQYF. The CDR3, as DNA: TGTGCCACCAGTTGGGGGGTCGGAGATACGCAGTATTTT.

The chain carries TRBV5-1 and TRBJ1-3; the D is unclear. Germline lookup yields CDR1 SGHRS and CDR2 YFSETQ. Trimming removed 5 bases at V and 1 base at J, with 13 bases between. The CDR3 sequence is 15 residues long. In DNA, the CDR3 is TGCGCCAGCAGACCCCAGGCGAGTTCTGGAAACACCATATATTTT. Protein: CASRPQASSGNTIYF.

V and J are TRBV7-8 and TRBJ2-1; D gene unclear. The ends were cut back, 5 bases at V and 5 bases at J, with 10 bases in the middle. The CDR3 is 13 residues long. CDR1 and CDR2 (germline): SGHVS, FQNEAQ. The CDR3 bases are TGTGCCAGCAGCCGTCCTCAGGACAATGAGCAGTTCTTC. The encoded protein is CASSRPQDNEQFF.